The 20 T cell receptor beta chains below were found in one sample sequenced in a study of cytomegalovirus exposure and HLA in healthy donors. 60 Vbeta and 13 Jbeta primers were used in PCR. Data came from immunoSEQ multiplex PCR; TCRdb stores just in-frame clones and leaves some out. There are 200,000 to 250,000 clones in the sample; around 85% occur only once, and 1% to 1.5% lies in the top ten. Input material: PBMCs. The source of these receptors is a human donor in good health.

The rearrangement uses TRBV4-3 and TRBJ2-5; TRBD1 might be the D (5 bases). Trimming took 3 bases from V and 5 from J, leaving 16 bases between them. Germline CDR1 LGHNA, CDR2 YSLEER. CDR3 length equals 15 residues. CDR3 DNA sequence: TGCGCCAGCAGCCAGAGTCACAACAGGCCGGAGACCCAGTACTTC. Translated: CASSQSHNRPETQYF.

This clone appeared a few times. This chain connects TRBV5-4 to TRBJ2-1; possibly TRBD2 for D (6 bases). Germline values: CDR1 SGHNT, CDR2 YYREEE (reference sequence). CDR3 length: 15 amino acids. Trimming left V 3 bases short and J 5 bases short, with 15 bases between. The DNA for the CDR3 is TGTGCCAGCAGCTCGGGACTTGTCCTGGACAATGAGCAGTTCTTC. Amino acid sequence: CASSSGLVLDNEQFF.

Remarks on this clone: At one end, the junction sequence differs from germline, possibly due to a read error. The same CDR3 is also encoded by other DNA sequences in this sample. The genes are TRBV7-9 and TRBJ1-1; 7 bases are a match to TRBD1. Germline V gene sequence: CDR1 SEHNR, CDR2 FQNEAQ (reference sequence). This CDR3 comprises 16 residues. The CDR3, as DNA: TGTTCCAGCAGCTTGGGGACAGCCAATTTGAACACTGAAGCTTTCTTT. Residues: CSSSLGTANLNTEAFF.

The gene calls are TRBV28 and TRBJ1-2; 7 nucleotides align to TRBD1. The CDR3 length is 14 residues. With 7 bases clipped from V and 1 base from J, the junction kept 6 bases outside the gene matches. Germline CDR1 is MDHEN and CDR2 is SYDVKM. CDR3 region: CASTQQGVNYGYTF. Written as DNA, the CDR3 is TGTGCCAGCACCCAGCAGGGGGTTAACTATGGCTACACCTTC.

The genes are TRBV6-1 and TRBJ2-7; 10 bases map to TRBD2. J gave up 4 bases and V 4 bases, and 7 bases lay outside the gene matches. The CDR3 is 15 residues long. The V gene's germline CDR1 is MNHNS and CDR2 SASEGT. The CDR3 bases are TGTGCCAGCAGTGGGGGGTCTAGCGGGAGTTACGAGCAGTACTTC. It codes for CASSGGSSGSYEQYF.

V usage is TRBV12-5 and J usage is TRBJ2-7, with D possibly matching TRBD2 (6 bases). CDR3 length equals 15 residues. The germline V gene encodes CDR1 LGHNT and CDR2 FRNRAP. Trimming left V 3 bases short and J 5 bases short, with 17 bases between. The CDR3 is CASGLVRLATHEQYF. DNA for the CDR3: TGTGCTAGTGGTTTAGTGCGGCTAGCGACCCACGAGCAGTACTTC.

V usage is TRBV12-5 and J usage is TRBJ2-1; D might be TRBD2 (6 bases). Trimming removed 1 base at V and 2 bases at J, with 18 bases between. The CDR3 length is 18 residues. Germline CDR1 and CDR2: LGHNT and FRNRAP. In DNA form, the CDR3 reads TGTGCTAGTGGTTTGGGATTTCAGACTAGGCCCGCCTACAATGAGCAGTTCTTC. Translation: CASGLGFQTRPAYNEQFF.

This rearrangement joins TRBV2 to TRBJ2-5, with 13 positions matching TRBD2. Germline V gene data show CDR1 as SNHLY and CDR2 as FYNNEI. The CDR3 has 17 residues. V shed 6 bases, J shed 3 bases, and the junction held 10 bases outside the gene matches. The CDR3 sequence: CASREKAGLAGKETQYF. CDR3 bases: TGTGCCAGCAGGGAGAAGGCGGGACTAGCGGGAAAAGAGACCCAGTACTTC.

The chain employs TRBV5-8 and TRBJ1-4; 10 nucleotides align to TRBD1. J gave up 7 bases and V 4 bases, and 7 bases lay outside the gene matches. This CDR3 comprises 15 residues. Germline V gene lookup returns CDR1 SGHTS and CDR2 YDEGEE. The CDR3 sequence: CASSIRTGGSEKLFF. The CDR3 coding sequence is TGTGCCAGCAGCATCCGGACAGGGGGTTCTGAAAAACTGTTTTTT.

The chain links TRBV10-3 to TRBJ2-3; 9 nucleotides match TRBD2. Germline trimming cut 5 bases from V and 9 bases from J; bases unmatched to any gene: 15. Per germline, CDR1 ENHRY and CDR2 SYGVKD. The CDR3 consists of 16 residues. The CDR3 loop is CAISLSGTSLPSTQYF. The CDR3 nucleotides read TGTGCCATCAGTCTGTCCGGGACTAGCCTTCCAAGCACGCAGTATTTT.

This chain links TRBV7-3 with TRBJ1-1, with 12 nucleotides matching TRBD1. This CDR3 has 16 residues. Germline-derived CDR1 and CDR2 are SGHTA and FQGTGA. J was trimmed by 4 bases and V by 8 bases; bases with no gene match: 11. This CDR3 is CASQGQGAVVGTEAFF. Written as DNA, the CDR3 is TGTGCCAGCCAGGGACAGGGGGCGGTTGTAGGCACTGAAGCTTTCTTT.

The rearrangement uses TRBV25-1 and TRBJ1-1; D might be TRBD1 (5 bases). Between the trimmed V and J ends, which lost 1 base and 5 bases, there was a span of 11 bases. The CDR3 covers 14 residues. Germline loops: CDR1 MGHDK, CDR2 SYGVNS. The chain's CDR3 is CASSELLGGTEAFF. CDR3 DNA sequence: TGTGCCAGCAGTGAATTGTTGGGGGGAACTGAAGCTTTCTTT. The full variable domain, its missing parts supplied by reference TRBV25-1 and TRBJ1-1, is EADIYQTPRYLVIGTGKKITLECSQTMGHDKMYWYQQDPGMELHLIHYSYGVNSTEKGDLSSESTVSRIRTEHFPLTLESARPSHTSQYLCASSELLGGTEAFFGQGTRLTVV.

The V call is TRBV4-1, the J call TRBJ1-2, with 9 bases matching TRBD1. V was pared by 2 bases and J by 13 bases, with 11 bases of the junction left unmatched. CDR3 length: 14 residues. CDR1 and CDR2 from the germline V gene are MGHRA and YSYEKL. The CDR3 DNA is TGCGCCAGCAGCCAATCGGGTACAGGGACAGGGCCCACCTTC. This encodes CASSQSGTGTGPTF.

This clone has just one count. This chain joins TRBV2 and TRBJ2-3, with TRBD1 matching 9 bases. This CDR3 contains 14 residues. Germline CDR1 and CDR2: SNHLY and FYNNEI. V lost 6 bases and J lost 5; bases outside the gene matches: 6. CDR3 in DNA: TGTGCCAGCAGGTCAACAGGGGGCGTAGATACGCAGTATTTT. Translating it yields CASRSTGGVDTQYF.

About this clone itself: Germline is not matched at one junction end, which may reflect a read error. The chain couples TRBV7-9 to TRBJ2-4; TRBD1 aligns across 7 bases. The CDR3 sequence is 16 residues long. Germline CDR1 is SEHNR and CDR2 is FQNEAQ (reference sequence). The CDR3 loop reads CSSSKSPSTGVDIQYF. CDR3 sequence (DNA): TGTTCCAGCAGCAAATCGCCTTCTACAGGGGTGGACATTCAGTACTTC.

V and J are TRBV15 and TRBJ1-3; no clear D. V lost 0 bases, J lost 0 bases, and 12 bases lay in between. The CDR3 is 17 amino acids. Germline CDR1 LNHNV, CDR2 YYDKDF (reference sequence). The CDR3 reads CATSRDSWLSSGNTIYF. CDR3 DNA: TGTGCCACCAGCAGAGATTCGTGGCTCAGCTCTGGAAACACCATATATTTT.

The chain recombines TRBV13 with TRBJ2-3; 7 bases agree with TRBD2. The CDR3 is 18 amino acids. CDR1 PRHDT and CDR2 FYEKMQ come from the germline V gene (reference sequence). V lost 3 bases, J lost 2 bases, and 14 bases stayed unmatched. In nucleotides, the CDR3 is TGTGCCAGCAGCTTGAATATCGCGGGAGAGATCCTCACAGATACGCAGTATTTT. Amino acids: CASSLNIAGEILTDTQYF.

The V call is TRBV9, the J call TRBJ1-1, with a weak D call TRBD1 (5 bases). Looked up from germline, CDR1 is SGDLS and CDR2 is YYNGEE. CDR3 length: 14 amino acids. V dropped 0 bases and J dropped 0 bases, with 6 bases sitting between them. The CDR3 is CASSVEGVNTEAFF. CDR3 in DNA: TGTGCCAGCAGCGTAGAAGGGGTGAACACTGAAGCTTTCTTT.

The V and J genes are TRBV5-4 and TRBJ1-5; D may be TRBD1 (6 bases). The V gene lost 1 base and the J gene lost 6 bases, with 11 bases spanning the gap. This CDR3 is 14 amino acids long. Germline lookup yields CDR1 SGHNT and CDR2 YYREEE (reference sequence). The CDR3 is CASSLTGSGQPQHF. The CDR3, as DNA: TGTGCCAGCAGCTTGACAGGGTCAGGTCAGCCCCAGCATTTT.

Notes on this clone: The sample has other DNA sequences that encode this CDR3 too. This chain connects TRBV27 to TRBJ1-1; D not resolved. Germline V gives CDR1 MNHEY, CDR2 SMNVEV (reference sequence). CDR3 length: 13 amino acids. V shed 0 bases and J shed 1 base, with 3 bases lying between them. The CDR3 spells CASSLSANTEAFF. The DNA of the CDR3 is TGTGCCAGCAGTTTATCGGCGAACACTGAAGCTTTCTTT.